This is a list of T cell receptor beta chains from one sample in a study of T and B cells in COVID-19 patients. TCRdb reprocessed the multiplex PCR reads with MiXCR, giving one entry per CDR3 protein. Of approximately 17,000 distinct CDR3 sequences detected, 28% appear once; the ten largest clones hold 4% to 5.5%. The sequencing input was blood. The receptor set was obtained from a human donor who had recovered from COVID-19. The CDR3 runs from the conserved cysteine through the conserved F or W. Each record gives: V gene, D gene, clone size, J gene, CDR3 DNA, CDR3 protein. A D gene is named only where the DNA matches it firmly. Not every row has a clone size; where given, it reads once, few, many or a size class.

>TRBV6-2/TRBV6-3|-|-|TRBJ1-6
TGTGCCAGCAGTTATCCCCGTGCGCCGAATTCACCCCTCCACTTT
CASSYPRAPNSPLHF
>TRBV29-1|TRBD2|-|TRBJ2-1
TGCAGCGTACGCGGGAGCCTGCCGTCAGACAATGAGCAGTTCTTC
CSVRGSLPSDNEQFF
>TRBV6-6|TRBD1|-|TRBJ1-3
TGTGCCAGTAAACAGGGGCAGAGCACCATATATTTT
CASKQGQSTIYF
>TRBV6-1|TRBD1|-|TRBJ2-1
TGTGCCAGCAGTGCACAGGGGTCAAACAATGAGCAGTTCTTC
CASSAQGSNNEQFF
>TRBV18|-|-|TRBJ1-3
TGTGCCAGCTCACCCGAGCAGTCTGGAAACACCATATATTTT
CASSPEQSGNTIYF
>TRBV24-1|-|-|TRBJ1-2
TGTGCCACCAGTGATTTGTCGACAGGAAACTATGGCTACACCTTC
CATSDLSTGNYGYTF
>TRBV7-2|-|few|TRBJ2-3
TGTGCCAGCAGCACTACCACCGGGGGCGGCACAGATACGCAGTATTTT
CASSTTTGGGTDTQYF
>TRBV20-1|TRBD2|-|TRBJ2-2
TGCAGTGCTAGAGATGGGGGGGGGGACAACACCGGGGAGCTGTTTTTT
CSARDGGGDNTGELFF
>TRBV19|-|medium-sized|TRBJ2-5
TGTGCCAGTTCAGGGGGAGGAGAGACCCAGTACTTC
CASSGGGETQYF
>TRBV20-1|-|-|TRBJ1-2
TGCAGTGCTCGCTCCCCAGGCCCACACGGAAGCTACACCTTC
CSARSPGPHGSYTF
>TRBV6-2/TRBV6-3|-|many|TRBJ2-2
TGTGCCAGCAGTACTGGTCCCGGGGAGCTGTTTTTT
CASSTGPGELFF
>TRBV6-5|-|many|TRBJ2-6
TGTGCCAGCAGTTATCGGGCCACCTCTGGGGCCAACGTCCTGACTTTC
CASSYRATSGANVLTF
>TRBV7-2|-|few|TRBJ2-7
TGTGCCAGCAGCTTATTGACGGGGGCTCAGGGGACCTACGAGCAGTACTTC
CASSLLTGAQGTYEQYF
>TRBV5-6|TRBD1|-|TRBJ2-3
TGTGCCAGCAGCTTCGTCTTGGGGACAGGGCTAGATACGCAGTATTTT
CASSFVLGTGLDTQYF
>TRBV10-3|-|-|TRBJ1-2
TGTGCCATCAGTGAGTCCACAGGGAAGGGGGACTATGGCTACACCTTC
CAISESTGKGDYGYTF
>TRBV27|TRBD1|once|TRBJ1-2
TGTGCCAGCAGTCTCTACGGGACAGGCAGGGCCCTTTTC
CASSLYGTGRALF
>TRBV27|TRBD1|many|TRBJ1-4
TGTGCCAGCAGTTCCCGACAGGGGATCGCGCTGTTTTTT
CASSSRQGIALFF
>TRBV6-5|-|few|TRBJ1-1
TGTGCCAGCACCCGGGGATCAGGTGAAGCTTTCTTT
CASTRGSGEAFF
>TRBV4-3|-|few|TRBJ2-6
TGCGCCAGCAGCCAAGGGGGTTCTGGGGCCAACGTCCTGACTTTC
CASSQGGSGANVLTF
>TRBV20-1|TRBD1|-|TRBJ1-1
TGCAGTGCTGCGAACCCCGACAGGGGGCAAGGGGACGCTTTCTTT
CSAANPDRGQGDAFF
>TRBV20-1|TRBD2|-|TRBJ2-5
TGCAGTGCTAGGGAGGTAGCGGGGGGGGAGACCCAGTACTTC
CSAREVAGGETQYF
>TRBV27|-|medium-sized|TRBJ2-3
TGTGCCAGCAGTTACAGGGTTTGGACAGATACGCAGTATTTT
CASSYRVWTDTQYF
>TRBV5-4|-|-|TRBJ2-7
TGTGCCAGCAGCTTCGGGATGGGCCCAGAGGGGGACGAGCAGTACTTC
CASSFGMGPEGDEQYF
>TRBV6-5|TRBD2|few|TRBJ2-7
TGTGCCAGCAGTTACTCAGGGAGGGGACCCTACGAGCAGTACTTC
CASSYSGRGPYEQYF
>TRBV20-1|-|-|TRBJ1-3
TGCAGTGCTAGAGAGGGAGGGTCAATATATTTT
CSAREGGSIYF
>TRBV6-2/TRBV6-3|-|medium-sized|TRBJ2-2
TGTGCCAGCAGTTACCAGGCAGGGGACACCGGGGAGCTGTTTTTT
CASSYQAGDTGELFF
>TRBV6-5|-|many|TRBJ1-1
TGTGCCAGCAGTTACGTTAGACAGGTACTCAGGAACACTGAAGCTTTCTTT
CASSYVRQVLRNTEAFF
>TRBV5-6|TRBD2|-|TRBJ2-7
TGTGCCAGCAGCTTGGTTAAAAGCGGGGGGTACTTC
CASSLVKSGGYF
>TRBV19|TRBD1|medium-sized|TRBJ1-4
TGTGCCAGTAGTGCAGGGGGCGCCGAATCCGAGGAAAAACTGTTTTTT
CASSAGGAESEEKLFF
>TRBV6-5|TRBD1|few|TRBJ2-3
TGTGCCAGCAGTCATGGGACAGGGGGCAGGTCAGATACGCAGTATTTT
CASSHGTGGRSDTQYF
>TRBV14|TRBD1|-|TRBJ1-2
TGTGCCAGCAGCCAAGTTAGCCCGGGACAGGGGGCCTATGGCTACACCTTC
CASSQVSPGQGAYGYTF
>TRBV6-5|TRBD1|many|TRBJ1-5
TGTGCCAGCAGTGCACAGGGGAATCAGCCCCAGCATTTT
CASSAQGNQPQHF
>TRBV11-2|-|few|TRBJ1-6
TGTGCCAGCAGCATCGAGGGCTCACCAATTAATTCACCCCTCCACTTT
CASSIEGSPINSPLHF
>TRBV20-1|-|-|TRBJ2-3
TGCAGTGCTCCCCCCATCGGTACAGGGCGGGGTGGAGATACGCAGTATTTT
CSAPPIGTGRGGDTQYF
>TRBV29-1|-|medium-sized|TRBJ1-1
TGCAGCTACTGGCGGCAGCTTCGGGGAGGTGAAGCTTTCTTT
CSYWRQLRGGEAFF
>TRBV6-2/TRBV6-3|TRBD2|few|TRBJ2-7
TGTGCCAGCAGTTATCCGGGAGGCGCCAACTCCTACGAGCAGTACTTC
CASSYPGGANSYEQYF
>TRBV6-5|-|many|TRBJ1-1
TGTGCCAGCAGAAGGCGGACGGGGAACACTGAAGCTTTCTTT
CASRRRTGNTEAFF
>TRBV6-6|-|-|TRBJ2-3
TGTGCCAGCGAGCCCCCTCTAGGGCAGAATACGCAGTATTTT
CASEPPLGQNTQYF
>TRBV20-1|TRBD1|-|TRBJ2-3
TGCAGTGCCAGCTATTCGACAGGGAGCACAGATACGCAGTATTTT
CSASYSTGSTDTQYF
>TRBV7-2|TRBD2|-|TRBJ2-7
TGTGCCAGCAGCTCGACTAGCAACTACGAGCAGTACTTC
CASSSTSNYEQYF
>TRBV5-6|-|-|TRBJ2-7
TGCGCCAGCAGCCTAGGGACGGACTCCTACGAGCAGTACTTC
CASSLGTDSYEQYF